The rows below give T cell receptor beta chains drawn from one sample of a study of T cell clones after liver transplantation. Using immunoSEQ multiplex PCR, the repertoire was profiled, and TCRdb retains in-frame clones only, with some absent. Of 65,000 to 90,000 clones listed, 90% are singletons. The material was CD4+ T cells from blood, obtained before liver transplant. The origin of the receptors is a human donor who received a liver transplant. Both conserved end residues are part of each CDR3. The D gene is left open where the match is weak. Size is stated for part of the rows, as once, few or many counts, or as a class when the clone is expanded.

clone size: once; J gene: TRBJ1-2; V gene: TRBV27; D gene: -; CDR3 protein: CASMGGVDYGYTF; CDR3 DNA: TGTGCCAGCATGGGGGGGGTGGACTATGGCTACACCTTC
clone size: -; J gene: TRBJ1-1; V gene: TRBV10-2; D gene: -; CDR3 protein: CASSAGGRAEAFF; CDR3 DNA: TGCGCCAGCAGTGCGGGGGGGAGGGCTGAAGCTTTCTTT
clone size: -; J gene: TRBJ2-3; V gene: TRBV5-1; D gene: -; CDR3 protein: CASSLGPGLTDTQYF; CDR3 DNA: TGCGCCAGCAGCCTGGGGCCAGGCCTCACAGATACGCAGTATTTT
clone size: once; J gene: TRBJ1-3; V gene: TRBV10-2; D gene: -; CDR3 protein: CASTEVSGNTIYF; CDR3 DNA: TGCGCCAGCACTGAGGTCTCTGGAAACACCATATATTTT
clone size: -; J gene: TRBJ2-7; V gene: TRBV5-1; D gene: TRBD1; CDR3 protein: CASSKQTGTGGNEQYF; CDR3 DNA: TGCGCCAGCAGCAAACAGACCGGGACAGGGGGCAACGAGCAGTACTTC
clone size: once; J gene: TRBJ2-2; V gene: TRBV11-2; D gene: -; CDR3 protein: CASSPPGSGELFF; CDR3 DNA: TGTGCCAGCAGTCCCCCTGGCTCCGGGGAGCTGTTTTTT
clone size: -; J gene: TRBJ1-2; V gene: TRBV11-3; D gene: TRBD1; CDR3 protein: CASSSDRTNYGYTF; CDR3 DNA: TGTGCCAGCAGCTCGGACAGGACTAACTATGGCTACACCTTC
clone size: once; J gene: TRBJ2-7; V gene: TRBV4-1; D gene: -; CDR3 protein: CASSQDPGEPSYEQYF; CDR3 DNA: TGCGCCAGCAGCCAGGACCCAGGGGAACCGTCCTACGAGCAGTACTTC
clone size: -; J gene: TRBJ1-3; V gene: TRBV4-3; D gene: TRBD1; CDR3 protein: CASSQGGTGLSGNTIYF; CDR3 DNA: TGCGCCAGCAGCCAAGGAGGGACAGGGCTCTCTGGAAACACCATATATTTT
clone size: -; J gene: TRBJ2-7; V gene: TRBV5-1; D gene: TRBD1; CDR3 protein: CASSLTGGSTYEQYF; CDR3 DNA: TGCGCCAGCAGCTTGACAGGGGGCTCTACCTACGAGCAGTACTTC
clone size: -; J gene: TRBJ1-1; V gene: TRBV19; D gene: -; CDR3 protein: CASSIDPTGPNTEAFF; CDR3 DNA: TGTGCCAGTAGTATAGATCCAACAGGCCCTAACACTGAAGCTTTCTTT
clone size: -; J gene: TRBJ1-2; V gene: TRBV19; D gene: -; CDR3 protein: CASTPDGVANYGYTF; CDR3 DNA: TGTGCCAGTACCCCGGATGGGGTAGCCAACTATGGCTACACCTTC
clone size: -; J gene: TRBJ2-2; V gene: TRBV30; D gene: -; CDR3 protein: CAWSKIQPGELFF; CDR3 DNA: TGTGCCTGGAGTAAAATTCAACCCGGGGAGCTGTTTTTT
clone size: -; J gene: TRBJ2-4; V gene: TRBV5-1; D gene: -; CDR3 protein: CASSLAVGDGNIQYF; CDR3 DNA: TGCGCCAGCAGCTTGGCCGTAGGGGATGGAAACATTCAGTACTTC
clone size: -; J gene: TRBJ2-7; V gene: TRBV9; D gene: TRBD2; CDR3 protein: CASSVTGGPYEQYF; CDR3 DNA: TGTGCCAGCAGCGTGACGGGAGGGCCTTACGAGCAGTACTTC
clone size: -; J gene: TRBJ1-1; V gene: TRBV11-3; D gene: -; CDR3 protein: CASSLVRGETEAFF; CDR3 DNA: TGTGCCAGCAGCTTAGTCAGGGGTGAGACTGAAGCTTTCTTT
clone size: -; J gene: TRBJ2-5; V gene: TRBV5-6; D gene: TRBD2; CDR3 protein: CASSWRVRLAGKETQYF; CDR3 DNA: TGTGCCAGCAGCTGGCGAGTACGACTAGCGGGAAAAGAGACCCAGTACTTC
clone size: -; J gene: TRBJ2-7; V gene: TRBV29-1; D gene: TRBD2; CDR3 protein: CSATSGSSYEQYF; CDR3 DNA: TGCAGCGCTACTAGCGGGAGCTCCTACGAGCAGTACTTC
clone size: -; J gene: TRBJ1-1; V gene: TRBV29-1; D gene: -; CDR3 protein: CSAGEVNTEAFF; CDR3 DNA: TGCAGCGCTGGGGAGGTGAACACTGAAGCTTTCTTT
clone size: -; J gene: TRBJ1-2; V gene: TRBV28; D gene: -; CDR3 protein: CASSHTVQGYTF; CDR3 DNA: TGTGCCAGCAGCCACACAGTGCAAGGCTACACCTTC
clone size: -; J gene: TRBJ2-3; V gene: TRBV2; D gene: -; CDR3 protein: CATQTQSTDTQYF; CDR3 DNA: TGTGCCACCCAGACCCAGAGCACAGATACGCAGTATTTT
clone size: -; J gene: TRBJ1-5; V gene: TRBV7-9; D gene: -; CDR3 protein: CASSLLGWNQPQHF; CDR3 DNA: TGTGCCAGCAGCTTGCTGGGATGGAATCAGCCCCAGCATTTT
clone size: -; J gene: TRBJ2-5; V gene: TRBV27; D gene: TRBD1; CDR3 protein: CASSPGGGETQYF; CDR3 DNA: TGTGCCAGCAGTCCAGGGGGCGGGGAGACCCAGTACTTC
clone size: -; J gene: TRBJ2-1; V gene: TRBV7-2; D gene: TRBD2; CDR3 protein: CASSPGTSRNEQFF; CDR3 DNA: TGTGCCAGCAGCCCTGGGACTAGCAGAAATGAGCAGTTCTTC
clone size: -; J gene: TRBJ1-1; V gene: TRBV27; D gene: -; CDR3 protein: CASVKGPQNTEAFF; CDR3 DNA: TGTGCCAGCGTTAAGGGGCCCCAGAACACTGAAGCTTTCTTT
clone size: -; J gene: TRBJ2-1; V gene: TRBV7-6; D gene: -; CDR3 protein: CASSTDPQDEQFF; CDR3 DNA: TGTGCCAGCAGCACGGACCCCCAAGATGAGCAGTTCTTC
clone size: -; J gene: TRBJ2-6; V gene: TRBV19; D gene: TRBD1; CDR3 protein: CASSRDSLSGANVLTF; CDR3 DNA: TGTGCCAGTAGTAGGGACAGCCTCTCTGGGGCCAACGTCCTGACTTTC
clone size: -; J gene: TRBJ2-7; V gene: TRBV27; D gene: -; CDR3 protein: CASSSTLAYEQYF; CDR3 DNA: TGTGCCAGCAGTTCAACCCTAGCTTACGAGCAGTACTTC
clone size: -; J gene: TRBJ2-7; V gene: TRBV11-2; D gene: TRBD1; CDR3 protein: CASRRAGQGSYEQYF; CDR3 DNA: TGTGCCAGCAGACGGGCGGGACAGGGTTCCTACGAGCAGTACTTC
clone size: -; J gene: TRBJ1-2; V gene: TRBV7-9; D gene: TRBD1; CDR3 protein: CASRQPGQNYGYTF; CDR3 DNA: TGTGCCAGCAGACAACCGGGACAGAACTATGGCTACACCTTC
clone size: -; J gene: TRBJ2-1; V gene: TRBV10-3; D gene: -; CDR3 protein: CAITSATAESYNEQFF; CDR3 DNA: TGTGCCATCACAAGTGCTACCGCGGAGTCCTACAATGAGCAGTTCTTC
clone size: -; J gene: TRBJ2-7; V gene: TRBV7-2; D gene: TRBD1; CDR3 protein: CASSSGQGLEQYF; CDR3 DNA: TGTGCCAGCAGTTCAGGACAGGGACTCGAGCAGTACTTC
clone size: once; J gene: TRBJ1-5; V gene: TRBV19; D gene: -; CDR3 protein: CASRPVTGLSGNQPQHF; CDR3 DNA: TGTGCCAGTAGGCCCGTTACAGGGCTCTCGGGCAATCAGCCCCAGCATTTT
clone size: -; J gene: TRBJ1-4; V gene: TRBV4-3; D gene: TRBD1; CDR3 protein: CASSQTGQGATNEKLFF; CDR3 DNA: TGCGCCAGCAGCCAGACTGGACAGGGGGCAACTAATGAAAAACTGTTTTTT
clone size: -; J gene: TRBJ2-5; V gene: TRBV27; D gene: TRBD2; CDR3 protein: CASSRGGQLGETQYF; CDR3 DNA: TGTGCCAGCAGTCGGGGGGGGCAGTTAGGGGAGACCCAGTACTTC
clone size: -; J gene: TRBJ1-4; V gene: TRBV10-3; D gene: -; CDR3 protein: CAISARVATNEKLFF; CDR3 DNA: TGTGCCATCAGTGCCAGGGTTGCAACTAATGAAAAACTGTTTTTT
clone size: few; J gene: TRBJ1-2; V gene: TRBV7-9; D gene: -; CDR3 protein: CASSLGTENGYTF; CDR3 DNA: TGTGCCAGCAGCTTAGGGACAGAGAATGGCTACACCTTC
clone size: -; J gene: TRBJ2-5; V gene: TRBV28; D gene: TRBD1; CDR3 protein: CASSPGTGKETQYF; CDR3 DNA: TGTGCCAGCAGCCCCGGGACAGGGAAGGAGACCCAGTACTTC
clone size: -; J gene: TRBJ2-7; V gene: TRBV11-3; D gene: TRBD1; CDR3 protein: CASSSRTGTSYEQYF; CDR3 DNA: TGTGCCAGCAGCTCAAGGACAGGCACCTCCTACGAGCAGTACTTC
clone size: -; J gene: TRBJ1-3; V gene: TRBV5-1; D gene: TRBD1; CDR3 protein: CASSPLGQGPSSGNTIYF; CDR3 DNA: TGCGCCAGCAGCCCGTTGGGACAGGGACCATCCTCTGGAAACACCATATATTTT
clone size: -; J gene: TRBJ2-1; V gene: TRBV2; D gene: TRBD2; CDR3 protein: CASSVLAGNEQFF; CDR3 DNA: TGTGCCAGCAGTGTGCTAGCGGGTAATGAGCAGTTCTTC
clone size: -; J gene: TRBJ2-7; V gene: TRBV7-2; D gene: -; CDR3 protein: CASSNGQVPSYEQYF; CDR3 DNA: TGTGCCAGCAGCAATGGACAAGTTCCCTCCTACGAGCAGTACTTC
clone size: -; J gene: TRBJ2-5; V gene: TRBV10-1; D gene: -; CDR3 protein: CASSAGGQETQYF; CDR3 DNA: TGCGCCAGCAGTGCAGGGGGGCAAGAGACCCAGTACTTC
clone size: -; J gene: TRBJ2-5; V gene: TRBV5-4; D gene: -; CDR3 protein: CASSLGLGEETQYF; CDR3 DNA: TGTGCCAGCAGCTTGGGGCTAGGAGAGGAGACCCAGTACTTC
clone size: -; J gene: TRBJ2-1; V gene: TRBV5-4; D gene: TRBD1; CDR3 protein: CASSLAGTGIYNEQFF; CDR3 DNA: TGTGCCAGCAGCTTGGCAGGGACAGGAATATACAATGAGCAGTTCTTC
clone size: -; J gene: TRBJ2-4; V gene: TRBV4-2; D gene: -; CDR3 protein: CASSQDGPGMGAKNIQYF; CDR3 DNA: TGTGCCAGCAGCCAAGATGGGCCGGGGATGGGGGCCAAAAACATTCAGTACTTC
clone size: -; J gene: TRBJ2-2; V gene: TRBV7-6; D gene: TRBD1; CDR3 protein: CASSPRPGTGGAWATGELFF; CDR3 DNA: TGTGCCAGCAGCCCTCGCCCCGGGACAGGGGGCGCGTGGGCCACCGGGGAGCTGTTTTTT
clone size: -; J gene: TRBJ1-1; V gene: TRBV2; D gene: TRBD1; CDR3 protein: CASQWGQLNTEAFF; CDR3 DNA: TGTGCCAGCCAGTGGGGACAGCTGAACACTGAAGCTTTCTTT
clone size: -; J gene: TRBJ1-5; V gene: TRBV5-4; D gene: -; CDR3 protein: CASSTNRRSNQPQHF; CDR3 DNA: TGTGCCAGCTCGACAAACCGTCGAAGCAATCAGCCCCAGCATTTT
clone size: -; J gene: TRBJ2-7; V gene: TRBV28; D gene: TRBD1; CDR3 protein: CASSPLGQGALYEQYF; CDR3 DNA: TGTGCCAGCAGCCCCCTGGGGCAGGGGGCGTTGTACGAGCAGTACTTC
clone size: once; J gene: TRBJ2-1; V gene: TRBV7-9; D gene: -; CDR3 protein: CASSSTGTVVEQFF; CDR3 DNA: TGTGCCAGCAGCTCCACCGGGACTGTGGTTGAGCAGTTCTTC
clone size: -; J gene: TRBJ2-7; V gene: TRBV5-1; D gene: TRBD2; CDR3 protein: CASSLAGLAGLSYEQYF; CDR3 DNA: TGCGCCAGCAGCTTGGCGGGACTAGCGGGACTATCCTACGAGCAGTACTTC
clone size: -; J gene: TRBJ2-6; V gene: TRBV5-1; D gene: TRBD1; CDR3 protein: CASSVGGAGPGANVLTF; CDR3 DNA: TGCGCCAGCAGCGTAGGGGGCGCGGGCCCTGGGGCCAACGTCCTGACTTTC
clone size: -; J gene: TRBJ1-2; V gene: TRBV28; D gene: TRBD1; CDR3 protein: CASSFPGGNYGYTF; CDR3 DNA: TGTGCCAGCAGTTTCCCAGGGGGGAACTATGGCTACACCTTC